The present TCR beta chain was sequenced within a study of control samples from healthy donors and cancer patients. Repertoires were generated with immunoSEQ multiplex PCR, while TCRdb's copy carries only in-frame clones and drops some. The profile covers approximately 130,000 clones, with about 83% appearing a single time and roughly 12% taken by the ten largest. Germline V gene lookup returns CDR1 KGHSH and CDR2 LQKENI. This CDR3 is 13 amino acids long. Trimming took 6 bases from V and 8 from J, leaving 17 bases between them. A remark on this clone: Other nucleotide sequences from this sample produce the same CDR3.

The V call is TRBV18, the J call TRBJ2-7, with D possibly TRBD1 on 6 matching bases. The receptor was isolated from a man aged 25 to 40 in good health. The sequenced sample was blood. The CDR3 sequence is CASSPGAGDQQYF. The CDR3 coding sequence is TGTGCCAGCTCCCCCGGGGCAGGGGATCAGCAGTACTTC. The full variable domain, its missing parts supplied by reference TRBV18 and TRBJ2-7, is NAGVMQNPRHLVRRRGQEARLRCSPMKGHSHVYWYRQLPEEGLKFMVYLQKENIIDESGMPKERFSAEFPKEGPSILRIQQVVRGDSAAYFCASSPGAGDQQYFGPGTRLTVT.